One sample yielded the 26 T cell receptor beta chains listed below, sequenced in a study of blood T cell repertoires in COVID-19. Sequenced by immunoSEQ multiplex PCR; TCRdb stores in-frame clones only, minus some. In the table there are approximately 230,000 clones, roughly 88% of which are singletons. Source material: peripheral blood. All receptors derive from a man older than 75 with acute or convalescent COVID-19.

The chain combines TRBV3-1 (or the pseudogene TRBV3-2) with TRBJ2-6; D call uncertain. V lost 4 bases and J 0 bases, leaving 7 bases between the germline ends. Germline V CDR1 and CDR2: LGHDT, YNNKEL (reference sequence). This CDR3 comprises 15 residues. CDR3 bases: TGTGCCAGCAGCCCCTGGCTCTCTGGGGCCAACGTCCTGACTTTC. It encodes CASSPWLSGANVLTF.

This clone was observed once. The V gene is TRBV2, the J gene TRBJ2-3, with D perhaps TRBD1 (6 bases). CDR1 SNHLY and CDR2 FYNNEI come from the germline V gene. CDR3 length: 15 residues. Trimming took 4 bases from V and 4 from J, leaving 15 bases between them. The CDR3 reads CASSVLEQGPDTQYF. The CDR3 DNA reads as TGTGCCAGCAGTGTCCTTGAACAGGGTCCAGATACGCAGTATTTT.

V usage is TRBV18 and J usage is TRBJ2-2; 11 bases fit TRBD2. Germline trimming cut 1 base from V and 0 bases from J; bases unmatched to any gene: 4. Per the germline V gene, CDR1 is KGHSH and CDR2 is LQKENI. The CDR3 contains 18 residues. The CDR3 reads CASSPRASGGPNTGELFF. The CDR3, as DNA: TGTGCCAGCTCACCACGGGCTAGCGGGGGGCCGAACACCGGGGAGCTGTTTTTT.

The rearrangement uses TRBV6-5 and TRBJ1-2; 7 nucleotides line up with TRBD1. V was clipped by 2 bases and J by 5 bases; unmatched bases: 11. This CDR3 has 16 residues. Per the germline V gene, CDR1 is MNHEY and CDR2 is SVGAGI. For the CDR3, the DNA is TGTGCCAGCAGTTACCCCGAACGGACAGGCCTTTATGGCTACACCTTC. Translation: CASSYPERTGLYGYTF.

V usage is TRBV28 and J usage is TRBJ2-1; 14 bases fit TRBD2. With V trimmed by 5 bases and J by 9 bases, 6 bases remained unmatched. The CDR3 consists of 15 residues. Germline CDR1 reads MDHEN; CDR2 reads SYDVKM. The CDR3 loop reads CASSRGTSGSSEQFF. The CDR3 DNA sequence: TGTGCCAGCAGTCGGGGGACTAGCGGGAGTAGTGAGCAGTTCTTC.

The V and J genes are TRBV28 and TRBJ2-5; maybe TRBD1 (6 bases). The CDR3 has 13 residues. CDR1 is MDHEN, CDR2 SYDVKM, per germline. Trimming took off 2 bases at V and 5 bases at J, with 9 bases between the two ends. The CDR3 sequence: CASSLGGRETQYF. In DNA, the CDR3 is TGTGCCAGCAGTTTAGGGGGCCGGGAGACCCAGTACTTC.

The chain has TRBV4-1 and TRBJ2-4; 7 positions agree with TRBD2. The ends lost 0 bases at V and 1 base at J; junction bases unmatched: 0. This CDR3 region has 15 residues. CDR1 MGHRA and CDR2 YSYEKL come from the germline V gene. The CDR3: CASSQERGAKNIQYF. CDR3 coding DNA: TGCGCCAGCAGCCAAGAGCGGGGGGCCAAAAACATTCAGTACTTC.

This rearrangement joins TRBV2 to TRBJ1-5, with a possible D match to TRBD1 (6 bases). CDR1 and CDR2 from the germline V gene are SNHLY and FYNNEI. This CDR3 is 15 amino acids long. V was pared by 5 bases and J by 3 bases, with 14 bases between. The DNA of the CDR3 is TGTGCCAGCAGTTGGGCAGGGGCCGACAATCAGCCCCAGCATTTT. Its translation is CASSWAGADNQPQHF.

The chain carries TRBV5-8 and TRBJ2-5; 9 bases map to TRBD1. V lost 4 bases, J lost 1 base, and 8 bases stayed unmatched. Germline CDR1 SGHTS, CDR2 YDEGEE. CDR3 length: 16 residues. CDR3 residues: CASSLGQGRAQETQYF. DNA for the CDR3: TGTGCCAGCAGCCTGGGACAGGGACGGGCCCAAGAGACCCAGTACTTC. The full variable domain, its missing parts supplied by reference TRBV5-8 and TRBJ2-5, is EAGVTQSPTHLIKTRGQQATLRCSPISGHTSVYWYQQALGLGLQFLLWYDEGEERNRGNFPPRFSGRQFPNYSSELNVNALELEDSALYLCASSLGQGRAQETQYFGPGTRLLVL.

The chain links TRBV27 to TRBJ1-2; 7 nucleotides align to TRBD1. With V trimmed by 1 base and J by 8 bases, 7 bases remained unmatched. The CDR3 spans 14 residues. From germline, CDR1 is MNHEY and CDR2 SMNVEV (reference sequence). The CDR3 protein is CASSLWTGQGGYTF. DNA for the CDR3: TGTGCCAGCAGTTTATGGACAGGCCAGGGAGGCTACACCTTC.

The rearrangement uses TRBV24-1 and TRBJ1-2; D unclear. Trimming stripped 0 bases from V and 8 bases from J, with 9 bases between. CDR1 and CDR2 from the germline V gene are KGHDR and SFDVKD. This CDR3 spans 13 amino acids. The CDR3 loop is CATSDLHPGGYTF. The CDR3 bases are TGTGCCACCAGTGATTTGCACCCGGGAGGCTACACCTTC.

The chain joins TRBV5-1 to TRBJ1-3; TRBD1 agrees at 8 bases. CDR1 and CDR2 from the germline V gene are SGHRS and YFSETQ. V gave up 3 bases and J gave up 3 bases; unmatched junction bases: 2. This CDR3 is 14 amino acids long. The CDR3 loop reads CASSSQGDGNTIYF. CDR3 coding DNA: TGCGCCAGCAGCTCACAGGGGGATGGAAACACCATATATTTT.

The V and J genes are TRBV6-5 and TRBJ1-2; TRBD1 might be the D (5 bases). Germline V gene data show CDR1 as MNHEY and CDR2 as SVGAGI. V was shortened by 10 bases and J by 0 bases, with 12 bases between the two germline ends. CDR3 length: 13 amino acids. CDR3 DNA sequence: TGTGCCACCCTAGGGGTCGCTAACTATGGCTACACCTTC. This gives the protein CATLGVANYGYTF.

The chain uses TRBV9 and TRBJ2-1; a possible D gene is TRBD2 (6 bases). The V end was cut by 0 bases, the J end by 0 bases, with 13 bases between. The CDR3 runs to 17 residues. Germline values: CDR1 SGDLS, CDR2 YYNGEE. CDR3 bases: TGTGCCAGCAGCGTAGTAAGCGGGTCGAGCTCCTACAATGAGCAGTTCTTC. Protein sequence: CASSVVSGSSSYNEQFF.

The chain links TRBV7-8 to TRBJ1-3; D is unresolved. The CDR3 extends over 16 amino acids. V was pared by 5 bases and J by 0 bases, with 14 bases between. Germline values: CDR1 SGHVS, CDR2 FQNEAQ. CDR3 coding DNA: TGTGCCAGCAGCCGAGGAGGGTTCAGCTCTGGAAACACCATATATTTT. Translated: CASSRGGFSSGNTIYF.

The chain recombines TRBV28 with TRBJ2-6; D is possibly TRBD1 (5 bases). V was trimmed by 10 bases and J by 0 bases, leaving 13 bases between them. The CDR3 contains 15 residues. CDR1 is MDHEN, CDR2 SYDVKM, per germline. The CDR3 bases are TGTGCCATACGACAGCAAAGCTCTGGGGCCAACGTCCTGACTTTC. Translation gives CAIRQQSSGANVLTF.

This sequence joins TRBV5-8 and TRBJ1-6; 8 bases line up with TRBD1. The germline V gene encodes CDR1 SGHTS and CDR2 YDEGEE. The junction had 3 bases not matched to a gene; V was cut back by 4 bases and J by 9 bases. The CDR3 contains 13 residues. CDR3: CASSPGQGSPLHF. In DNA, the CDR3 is TGTGCCAGCAGCCCCGGACAGGGTTCACCCCTCCACTTT.

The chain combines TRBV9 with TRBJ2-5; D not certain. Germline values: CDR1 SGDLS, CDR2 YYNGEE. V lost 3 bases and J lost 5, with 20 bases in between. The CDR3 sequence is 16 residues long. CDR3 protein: CASSAIPSVIGETQYF. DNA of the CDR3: TGTGCCAGCAGCGCCATCCCCAGCGTTATTGGGGAGACCCAGTACTTC. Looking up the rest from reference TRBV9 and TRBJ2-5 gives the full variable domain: DSGVTQTPKHLITATGQRVTLRCSPRSGDLSVYWYQQSLDQGLQFLIQYYNGEERAKGNILERFSAQQFPDLHSELNLSSLELGDSALYFCASSAIPSVIGETQYFGPGTRLLVL.

The CDR3 region is CASSQEFSTYGYTF. The DNA of the CDR3 is TGCGCCAGCAGCCAAGAGTTCAGTACCTATGGCTACACCTTC. The chain couples TRBV4-3 to TRBJ1-2; no clear D gene. CDR1 is LGHNA, CDR2 YSLEER, per germline. V was pared by 0 bases and J by 4 bases, with 9 bases between. The CDR3 runs to 14 residues.

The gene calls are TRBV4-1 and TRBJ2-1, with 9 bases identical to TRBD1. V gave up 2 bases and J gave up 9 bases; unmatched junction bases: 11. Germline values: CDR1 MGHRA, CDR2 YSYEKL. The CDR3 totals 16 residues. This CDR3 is CASSQKQGAPWSEQFF. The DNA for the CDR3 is TGCGCCAGCAGCCAAAAACAGGGGGCCCCTTGGAGTGAGCAGTTCTTC.

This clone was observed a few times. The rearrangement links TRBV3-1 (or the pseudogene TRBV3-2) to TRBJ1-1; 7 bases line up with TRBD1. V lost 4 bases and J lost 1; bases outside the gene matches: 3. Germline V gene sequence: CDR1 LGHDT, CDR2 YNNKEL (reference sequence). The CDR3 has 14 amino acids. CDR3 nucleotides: TGTGCCAGCAGCCCAAGGGGGCAGAACACTGAAGCTTTCTTT. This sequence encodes CASSPRGQNTEAFF.

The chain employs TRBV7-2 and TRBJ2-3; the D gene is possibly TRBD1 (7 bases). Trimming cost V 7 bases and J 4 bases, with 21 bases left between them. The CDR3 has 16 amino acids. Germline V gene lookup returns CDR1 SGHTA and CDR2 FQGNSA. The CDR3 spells CASTLGGGAAADTQYF. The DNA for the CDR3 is TGTGCCAGCACCCTAGGGGGCGGGGCCGCAGCAGATACGCAGTATTTT.

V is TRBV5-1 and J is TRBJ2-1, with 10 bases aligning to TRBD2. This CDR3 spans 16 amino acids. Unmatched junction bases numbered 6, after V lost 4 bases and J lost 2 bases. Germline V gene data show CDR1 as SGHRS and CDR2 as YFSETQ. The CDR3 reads CASSTGLAATYNEQFF. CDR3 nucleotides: TGCGCCAGCAGCACCGGACTAGCGGCAACCTACAATGAGCAGTTCTTC.

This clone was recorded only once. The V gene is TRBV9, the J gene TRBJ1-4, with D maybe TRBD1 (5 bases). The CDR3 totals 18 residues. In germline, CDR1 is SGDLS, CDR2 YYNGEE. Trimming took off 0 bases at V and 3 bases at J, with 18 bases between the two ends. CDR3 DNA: TGTGCCAGCAGCGTAGCGGCGGGGGGTGGGAGAGCTAATGAAAAACTGTTTTTT. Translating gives CASSVAAGGGRANEKLFF.

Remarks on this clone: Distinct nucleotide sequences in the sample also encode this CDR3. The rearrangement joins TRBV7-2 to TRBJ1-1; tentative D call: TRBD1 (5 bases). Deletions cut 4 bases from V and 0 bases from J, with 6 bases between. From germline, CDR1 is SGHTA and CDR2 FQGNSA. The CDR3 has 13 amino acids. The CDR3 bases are TGTGCCAGCAGCTCGACAGTGAACACTGAAGCTTTCTTT. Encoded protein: CASSSTVNTEAFF.

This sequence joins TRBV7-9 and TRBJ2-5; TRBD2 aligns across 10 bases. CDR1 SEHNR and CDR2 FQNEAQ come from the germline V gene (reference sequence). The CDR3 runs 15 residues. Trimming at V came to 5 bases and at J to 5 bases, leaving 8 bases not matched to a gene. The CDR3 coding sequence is TGTGCCAGCAGCGACTTAAGGACTAGCGGCGAGACCCAGTACTTC. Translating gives CASSDLRTSGETQYF.